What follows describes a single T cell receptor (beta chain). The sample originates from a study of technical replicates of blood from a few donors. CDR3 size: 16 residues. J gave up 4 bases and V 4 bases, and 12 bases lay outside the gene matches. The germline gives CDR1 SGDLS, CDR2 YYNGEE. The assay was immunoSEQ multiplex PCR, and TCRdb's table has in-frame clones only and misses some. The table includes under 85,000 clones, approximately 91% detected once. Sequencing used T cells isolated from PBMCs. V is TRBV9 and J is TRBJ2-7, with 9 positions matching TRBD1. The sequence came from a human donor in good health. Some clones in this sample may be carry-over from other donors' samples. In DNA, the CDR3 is TGTGCCAGCAGCCCAGGGGGGGGACAGGGACTGTACGAGCAGTACTTC. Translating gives CASSPGGGQGLYEQYF. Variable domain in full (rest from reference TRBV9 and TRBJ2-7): DSGVTQTPKHLITATGQRVTLRCSPRSGDLSVYWYQQSLDQGLQFLIQYYNGEERAKGNILERFSAQQFPDLHSELNLSSLELGDSALYFCASSPGGGQGLYEQYFGPGTRLTVT.